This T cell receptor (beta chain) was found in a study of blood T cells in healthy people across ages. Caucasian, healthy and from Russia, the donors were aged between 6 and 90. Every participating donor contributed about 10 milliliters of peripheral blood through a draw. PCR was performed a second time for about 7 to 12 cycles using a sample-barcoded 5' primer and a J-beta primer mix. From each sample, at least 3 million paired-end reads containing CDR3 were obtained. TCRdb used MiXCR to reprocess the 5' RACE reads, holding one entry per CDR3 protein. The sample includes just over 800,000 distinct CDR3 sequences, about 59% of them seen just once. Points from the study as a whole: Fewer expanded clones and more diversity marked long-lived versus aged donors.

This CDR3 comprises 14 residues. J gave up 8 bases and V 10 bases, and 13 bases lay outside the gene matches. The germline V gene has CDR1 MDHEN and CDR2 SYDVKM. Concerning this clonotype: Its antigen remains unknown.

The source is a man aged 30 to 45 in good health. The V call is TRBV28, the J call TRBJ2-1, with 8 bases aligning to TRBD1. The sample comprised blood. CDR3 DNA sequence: TGTGCCACCCAGGACAGGGTAAAGTCGGATGAGCAGTTCTTC. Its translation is CATQDRVKSDEQFF.